This entry describes one T cell receptor beta chain. Its antigen is currently not known. No much larger clone is present one base from it, and per-base qualities are unavailable. The sample is drawn from a study of cytomegalovirus exposure and HLA in healthy donors (dated by TCRdb to 2015 to 2018). Some background on the complete study: An earlier analysis of about 560 of the donors reported 250 to 300 Gb of sequence data and 117 million unique TCR beta sequences obtained from 150 million to 200 million T cells. Around 320 gigabases of sequencing data and roughly 90 million unique TCR sequences were included in an early release covering about 700 HLA-typed donors. Of the roughly 400 genotyped donors, over 65% fell in the genetic ancestry cluster associated with self-reported Caucasian donors. The study was designed to test whether signatures of past pathogen exposure could be identified by cataloging public T cell receptors. The T cell repertoires of 700 or so subjects were profiled by immunosequencing and related to cytomegalovirus serostatus. Along with the roughly 670-subject first cohort, a separate validation cohort of over a hundred different subjects was used. To predict cytomegalovirus infection status, the study brought together high-throughput TCR immunosequencing, statistical association of individual TCRs with disease status, and machine learning. A later analysis re-analyzed previously published TCR beta repertoires from approximately 670 donors and added high-resolution HLA genotyping to study TCR occurrence patterns. Rather than using new phenotypic data, the later analysis identified candidate immune exposures from TCR beta sequences and from how often those sequences occurred across donors. An earlier analysis of fewer than 700 of the donors applied high-throughput TCR beta sequencing to assess whether each TCR beta V gene segment acted as functional or pseudogenic. Alongside the repertoire data, information on donor age, sex, ethnicity and CMV serostatus was compiled. In a later genetic analysis, genome-wide SNP genotypes for about three fifths of the 666 donors were used, and that subset was treated as a discovery cohort. All discovery cohort repertoires had been generated using a single sequencing platform. Both class I and class II loci were covered by HLA typing, at four-digit resolution. The number of donors typed differed by locus, with about 629-630 for A, B, C, DRB1 and DQB1, about 500 for DQA1, 600 to 610 for DPA1, and around 460 for DPB1. Because of strong linkage in the cohort, 5 or 6 DR-DQ haplotypes were treated as single units for association and clustering. Across some 400 genotyped donors of the cohort, an average of about 240,000 unique TCR beta nucleotide sequences per donor were sequenced, and approximately 17% of those sequences were non-productive. Broader findings and caveats from the paper: Strong co-occurrence of HLA alleles, especially DR and DQ, made assigning TCR associations to individual alleles difficult. In the study, about 150 TCR beta chains were listed as associated with cytomegalovirus. Linkage disequilibrium might explain the correlated functional status among segregating V segments, but an unknown experimental factor could not be ruled out. According to a later genetic analysis, donors in an Asian-associated ancestry cluster had fewer N-insertions in productive TCRs than the approximately 630-donor mean. A further reported finding was that TCR beta sequences accurately predicted the HLA-A and HLA-B alleles for most subjects in the first cohort. The authors suggested that the approach could potentially be generalized to other disease states and immunological phenotypes. In a later analysis, HLA-associated TCR beta chains showed more clonal expansion and lower generation probabilities than non-associated chains that were equally common. Only TCR beta chains were sequenced in this cohort, and the absence of alpha or paired-chain data limited detectable features. The 87-base-pair reads could not distinguish some IMGT-functional V segments, including TRBV6-2 and TRBV6-3, so those segments were excluded. Because counts were too low, roughly 17 rarely observed V segments, including chromosome 9 orphons, were left out of the earlier analysis of 587 of the donors. V-gene and J-gene trimming of TCR beta chains was associated with a missense DCLRE1C variant in a later genetic analysis, and the association was replicated in an independent cohort. Immune exposure information for the cohort was limited to CMV serostatus. A cluster of highly shared sequence variants was judged likely to represent a technical artifact of the sequencing pipeline. Presence/absence analyses assumed roughly uniform sequencing depth across donors, an assumption that may not hold. In a later analysis, the rate of TCR association differed among HLA loci, with DRB1 alleles having the most associated TCRs and HLA-C alleles having the fewest. In a later analysis, most CMV-associated TCR beta chains were found to appear HLA-restricted, with HLA associations seemingly driven largely by CMV exposure. A later analysis associated roughly 17,000 TCR beta sequences with specific HLA alleles at a false discovery rate of 0.05. In an earlier analysis of around 600 of the donors, most TCR beta V segments appeared in productive rearrangements about 87% or about 30% of the time, broadly matching IMGT annotations. Because HLA typing was missing for some donors at each locus, association tests included only the typed subset. Most TCR sequences were seen in very few donors, while some public TCRs were found in many individuals. A later analysis reported that several top co-occurrence clusters appeared linked to parvovirus B19, influenza, CMV and Epstein-Barr virus. The classifier was reported to diagnose cytomegalovirus status with high specificity and sensitivity in both the original cohort and the validation cohort. A few of the identified cytomegalovirus-associated TCR beta chains were confirmed in vitro to be specific for cytomegalovirus antigens.

The library was built by means of the immunoSEQ multiplex PCR assay. For the multiplex PCR, a mixture combining 60 forward primers for TCR Vbeta segments and 13 reverse primers for TCR Jbeta segments was used. The CDR3 region of rearranged TCR beta genes was amplified from genomic DNA by a multiplex PCR assay. The Illumina HiSeq System was used to sequence the amplified TCR beta libraries as 87-base-pair reads. In the paper's pipeline: Across the 500 to 700 repertoires, a later analysis counted some 80 million unique TCR beta chains, approximately 12 million of which were shared by at least two donors. Raw reads were error-corrected and collapsed into unique sequences with a nearest-neighbor algorithm that merged closely related sequences to remove PCR and sequencing errors. To assign V, D and J gene segments, CDR3 sequences were aligned to IMGT reference sequences. For a sequence to be retained, a match of at least six nucleotides to both a V gene segment and a J gene segment was required. Rearrangements were classified as productive when the CDR3 lacked stop codons and remained in frame with V and J, and all other rearrangements were classified as non-productive. Following IMGT convention, CDR3 was defined as the stretch from the second conserved V-encoded cysteine up to the conserved J-encoded phenylalanine. The earlier analysis of about 640 of the donors excluded any sequence lacking an unambiguous match to a single V gene segment. An earlier analysis of several hundred of the donors called V segments functional above 56.7% productive rearrangements and segregating when the between-donor standard deviation exceeded 5%. A statistical classification framework was developed to diagnose cytomegalovirus status using the catalog of TCR beta chain sequences. A later analysis assigned V and J genes by comparing TCR nucleotide sequences with IMGT/GENE-DB human TR gene sequences. A later analysis assigned CDR3 sequences and most-parsimonious VDJ recombination scenarios with the TCRdist pipeline. In a later analysis, each TCR beta chain was defined by its CDR3 amino acid sequence together with its V-gene family, and reads lacking a unique V-gene family were excluded. In a later analysis, approximately 590 highly shared, low-generation-probability nucleotide sequences were removed to address suspected cross-contamination and a sequencing artifact. In a later analysis, a clonal expansion index for each public chain was calculated from normalized within-repertoire ranks of inferred template counts. In a later analysis, generation probabilities were computed with a VDJ recombination model fitted to out-of-frame rearrangements, and the resulting probabilities were checked against IGoR. A later analysis scored TCR-TCR, TCR-HLA and TCR-CMV co-occurrence with hypergeometric tests, applying a repertoire-size bias correction to TCR pairs. A later analysis estimated false discovery rates by permuting HLA or CMV assignments 20 times. In a later analysis, co-occurring TCRs were grouped using DBSCAN, and TCRdist sequence similarity was added for clustering within HLA-allele-positive subsets. Co-occurrence clustering excluded repertoires with fewer than 30,000 or more than 120,000 public chains, plus five with anomalous nucleotide sharing. In TCRdb, the immuneACCESS table is reduced to in-frame sequences with V and J assigned. These tables do not hold every clone; where another copy was compared, an unresolved V gene accounts for under half, and the others remain unexplained. From that table come the V and J calls and clone size; the DNA was used to work out D and trimming. The sample profile shows some 170,000 clones; roughly 80% of them were found once. 9.5% to 10% of the sample goes to the ten largest clones.

In total, approximately 690 healthy bone marrow donors made up the cohort. At the time of sampling, all cohort members were nominally healthy, though unrecorded immune exposures were likely present. The donor tested CMV seropositive, placing the donor among the 250 to 300 seropositive members of the cohort. A peripheral blood sample was provided by each donor, and peripheral blood mononuclear cells were used for TCR beta sequencing. The Qiagen DNeasy Blood Extraction Kit was used to extract genomic DNA from the blood cell samples. The CDR3 sequence holds 19 residues, the cysteine and phenylalanine included. Of the read, only the CDR3 DNA is kept; its 57 bases are in frame from base 1. After removal of 9 bases from V and 6 bases from J, the junction retains 25 bases not matched to a gene. CDR1 and CDR2 were assigned from the germline V gene as ENHRY and SYGVKD.

Sample: PBMCs. The receptor's source is a man aged 18 to 30 in good health and CMV-seropositive. The chain is made from TRBV10-3 and TRBJ2-2; 7 central bases correspond to TRBD1. The bases read TGTGCCATAAGTAAAGCCCAAGGAGTCGACAGGGTAGGATCCGGGGAGCTGTTTTTT. Protein translation: CAISKAQGVDRVGSGELFF.